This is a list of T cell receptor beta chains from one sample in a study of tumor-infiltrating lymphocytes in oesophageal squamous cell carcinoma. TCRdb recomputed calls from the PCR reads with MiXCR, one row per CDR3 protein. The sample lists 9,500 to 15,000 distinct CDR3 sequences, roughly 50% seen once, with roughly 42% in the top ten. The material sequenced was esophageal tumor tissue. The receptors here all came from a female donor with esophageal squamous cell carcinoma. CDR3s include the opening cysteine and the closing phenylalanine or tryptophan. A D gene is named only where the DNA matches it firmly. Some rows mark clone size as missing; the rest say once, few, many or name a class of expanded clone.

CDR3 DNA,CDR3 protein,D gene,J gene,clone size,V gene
TGTGCCAGCAGTTCGGGACAGGAGGCCTACGAGCAGTACTTC,CASSSGQEAYEQYF,TRBD1,TRBJ2-7,-,TRBV27
TGTGCTAGTGGTTGGACAGGTACCGCTGGGGCCAACGTCCTGACTTTC,CASGWTGTAGANVLTF,TRBD1,TRBJ2-6,-,TRBV12-5
TGTGCCAGCAGCTTGGACAGCCACACTGAAGCTTTCTTT,CASSLDSHTEAFF,-,TRBJ1-1,few,TRBV5-6
TGCGCCAGCAGGGACAGGGTGGGAGAGACCCAGTACTTC,CASRDRVGETQYF,TRBD1,TRBJ2-5,-,TRBV10-2
TGTGCCAGCAGCTCGACAGGGGGCAATCAGCCCCAGCATTTT,CASSSTGGNQPQHF,TRBD1,TRBJ1-5,medium-sized,TRBV7-8
TGTGCCAGCAGCTTAGGGGCTCAAGGCTCTGGGGCCAACGTCCTGACTTTC,CASSLGAQGSGANVLTF,-,TRBJ2-6,-,TRBV7-2
TGCGCCAGCGCTGCTCGGGGACGGACGAACACTGAAGCTTTCTTT,CASAARGRTNTEAFF,-,TRBJ1-1,many,TRBV5-1
TGTGCCAGCAGCTTAGCGCATGGGGGGGGAGACAGAAGCTCCTACAATGAGCAGTTCTTC,CASSLAHGGGDRSSYNEQFF,TRBD2,TRBJ2-1,-,TRBV11-1
TGCGCCAGCAGCGGGACAGGGGGCAGCTATGGCTACACCTTC,CASSGTGGSYGYTF,TRBD1,TRBJ1-2,-,TRBV5-1
TGTGCCAGCAGCTTAGGAAAGGCCCGTAAAGAGACCCAGTACTTC,CASSLGKARKETQYF,-,TRBJ2-5,-,TRBV7-2
TGTGCTAGCAGTCCCGGGGGCGGGAACCACGAGCAGTACTTC,CASSPGGGNHEQYF,-,TRBJ2-7,few,TRBV7-6
TGTGCCAGCAGCTTAAGAGGGGGGGACTATAGCTACACCTTC,CASSLRGGDYSYTF,-,TRBJ1-2,-,TRBV7-9
TGTGCCAGCAGCGCCCAAACGTCGGGAGGGGGTCGATATGGCTACACCTTC,CASSAQTSGGGRYGYTF,-,TRBJ1-2,few,TRBV7-2
TGTGCCAGCAGTAGAGAAAGGAAAGAGACCCAGTACTTC,CASSRERKETQYF,-,TRBJ2-5,-,TRBV6-1
TGCGCCAGCAGCTTGAGGACAGGGCTTCTCGCTGAAGCTTTCTTT,CASSLRTGLLAEAFF,TRBD1,TRBJ1-1,-,TRBV5-1
TGTGCCAGCACCTTCTGGGGACAAGAGACCCAGTACTTC,CASTFWGQETQYF,-,TRBJ2-5,many,TRBV7-9
TGTGCCAGCAGTGGGTTAGCGGGGTACAATGAGCAGTTCTTC,CASSGLAGYNEQFF,TRBD2,TRBJ2-1,-,TRBV28
TGTGCCAGCGGATCCAGGACGGTTGCTAATGGGGCCAACGTCCTGACTTTC,CASGSRTVANGANVLTF,-,TRBJ2-6,-,TRBV12-3/TRBV12-4
TGTGCTAGTGGTCCCCGGCCTGGGCACGTCTACGAGCAGTACTTC,CASGPRPGHVYEQYF,-,TRBJ2-7,many,TRBV12-5
TGTGCCAGCAGCTTGGTAGGGGAGGATGAGCAGTTCTTC,CASSLVGEDEQFF,-,TRBJ2-1,-,TRBV5-3
TGTGCCAGCAGTGGCCTCGGACGGTACTATGGCTACACCTTC,CASSGLGRYYGYTF,-,TRBJ1-2,-,TRBV28
TGTGCCAGCAGTTCGACTAGGAGGGAGGGCAATGAGCAGTACTTC,CASSSTRREGNEQYF,TRBD2,TRBJ2-5,-,TRBV6-6
TGTGCCAGCAGCCTCAGGGGGCTCTCGAACACCGGGGAGCTGTTTTTT,CASSLRGLSNTGELFF,TRBD1,TRBJ2-2,once,TRBV12-3/TRBV12-4
TGTGCCAGCAGCCGTAATCAGAGGGATGAGCAGTACTTC,CASSRNQRDEQYF,-,TRBJ2-4,-,TRBV7-2
TGTGCCAGCAGTTCGGGGACTAACGGGGGGGAAGATACGCAGTATTTT,CASSSGTNGGEDTQYF,TRBD2,TRBJ2-3,-,TRBV12-3/TRBV12-4
TGTGCCAGCTCACCGGGGCAGGCTCTTGGCTACACCTTC,CASSPGQALGYTF,-,TRBJ1-2,many,TRBV18
TGTGCCAGCAGTTTATTTCCCGGGACAGGGGATGGCTACACCTTC,CASSLFPGTGDGYTF,TRBD1,TRBJ1-2,-,TRBV6-2/TRBV6-3
TGTGCCAGCAGTGAAGTAGTGGCTACCTACAATGAGCAGTTCTTC,CASSEVVATYNEQFF,-,TRBJ2-1,-,TRBV6-1
TGTGCCAGCAGAACCGAAAGCTGGGATGAGCAGTTCTTC,CASRTESWDEQFF,-,TRBJ2-1,few,TRBV7-9
TGTGCCATCCGGAGCGGTGATGCTATAGGCTACACCTTC,CAIRSGDAIGYTF,-,TRBJ1-2,many,TRBV10-3
TGTGCCAGCAGCCCGAAGCGTTGGTACCAAGAGACCCAGTACTTC,CASSPKRWYQETQYF,-,TRBJ2-5,-,TRBV11-2
TGCGCCAGCAGCCAACAGGGACAGGGAAACACCATATATTTT,CASSQQGQGNTIYF,TRBD1,TRBJ1-3,few,TRBV4-1
TGTGCCAGCAGTTACAACAGGATCTATGGCTACACCTTC,CASSYNRIYGYTF,-,TRBJ1-2,many,TRBV6-6
TGTGCCAGCAGTTCGAGGGATAACTATGGCTACACCTTC,CASSSRDNYGYTF,-,TRBJ1-2,many,TRBV6-1
TGTGCCAGCAGCTTATTAGGGGATCTGAACACTGAAGCTTTCTTT,CASSLLGDLNTEAFF,-,TRBJ1-1,few,TRBV7-2
TGTGCCAGTAGTATAGCGAGGGGTACCTACGAGCAGTACTTC,CASSIARGTYEQYF,-,TRBJ2-7,many,TRBV19
TGTGCCAGCAGCAAGGGACAGGGGGCCTACAATGAGCAGTTCTTC,CASSKGQGAYNEQFF,TRBD1,TRBJ2-1,few,TRBV7-3
TGTGCCAGCAGCTTAGCGCGGAGAGACACTGAAGCTTTCTTT,CASSLARRDTEAFF,-,TRBJ1-1,once,TRBV7-8
TGTGCCAGCAGTGCTCAAGCTAGCGGGAGCTACAATGAGCAGTACTTC,CASSAQASGSYNEQYF,TRBD2,TRBJ2-7,-,TRBV6-2/TRBV6-3
TGTGCCAGCAGCTTATGGACAGGCTGTAACGATGAGCAGTTCTTC,CASSLWTGCNDEQFF,TRBD1,TRBJ2-1,-,TRBV7-2
TGTGCCAGCAGTGGGAGTGGCCTGGGGTTGTTCTTC,CASSGSGLGLFF,-,TRBJ2-1,few,TRBV6-1
TGCGCCAGCAGCTTGAACCCCGGGACCGCTCTTCGGACTGAAGCTTTCTTT,CASSLNPGTALRTEAFF,-,TRBJ1-1,many,TRBV5-1
TGTGCCAGCAGCTTAGTGGCGGGGAACACTGAAGCTTTCTTT,CASSLVAGNTEAFF,-,TRBJ1-1,many,TRBV7-9
TGTGCCAGCAGCTTAGGATGGGGGACCCTAGCCAAAAACATTCAGTACTTC,CASSLGWGTLAKNIQYF,-,TRBJ2-4,-,TRBV7-2
TGTGCCAGTGGACGTGGCTACACCTTC,CASGRGYTF,-,TRBJ1-2,few,TRBV19
TGTGCCACCAGCAGGCCGGCAGGGGGCTCTGGGGCCAACGTCCTGACTTTC,CATSRPAGGSGANVLTF,TRBD1,TRBJ2-6,once,TRBV24-1
TGTGCCAGCAGCTTAGAGGCGGGGACTAGAGTGGATGAGCAGTTCTTC,CASSLEAGTRVDEQFF,TRBD2,TRBJ2-1,few,TRBV7-6
TGTGCCAGCAGTGAAGCCACAGATACGCAGTATTTT,CASSEATDTQYF,-,TRBJ2-3,many,TRBV6-1
TGTGCCAGCAGCCAAGGACAGGGGCGCGAGCAGTACTTC,CASSQGQGREQYF,TRBD1,TRBJ2-7,many,TRBV7-6
TGTGCCAGCAGTGAAATGACAGTACAGCCCCAGCATTTT,CASSEMTVQPQHF,-,TRBJ1-5,-,TRBV6-1